The present entry profiles one TCR beta chain with its context. As yet, its antigen is unknown. TCRdb keeps only in-frame clones here, not all; method: immunoSEQ multiplex PCR. This table holds about 18,000 clones, about two thirds found once. The data were obtained in a study of somatic mutations in cytotoxic T cells in rheumatoid arthritis. Study-wide background: Among the T-cell populations stained with V beta antibodies, some were separated by flow sorting at nearly 100% purity, including V beta1+ cells whose TCRB was sequenced.

Isolation of the CD4+ and CD8+ populations was accomplished via positive magnetic bead selection, with purity assessed by flow cytometry. The CDR3 sequence is 13 residues long. CDR1 and CDR2 from the germline V gene are MNHNY and SVGAGI (reference sequence). V was shortened by 3 bases and J by 7 bases, with 10 bases between the two germline ends. Whole-study results and caveats: Patients with rheumatoid arthritis showed a slight underrepresentation of TRBV07, a finding that was never subjected to any adjustment for multiple comparisons.

This sequence originates from an adult with rheumatoid arthritis. What was sequenced was CD8+ T cells sorted from blood. The rearrangement links TRBV6-6 to TRBJ2-1, with D perhaps matching TRBD1 (5 bases). CDR3 in amino acids: CASSYSDSNEQFF. Here the CDR3 DNA reads TGTGCCAGCAGTTATTCAGACAGTAATGAGCAGTTCTTC.